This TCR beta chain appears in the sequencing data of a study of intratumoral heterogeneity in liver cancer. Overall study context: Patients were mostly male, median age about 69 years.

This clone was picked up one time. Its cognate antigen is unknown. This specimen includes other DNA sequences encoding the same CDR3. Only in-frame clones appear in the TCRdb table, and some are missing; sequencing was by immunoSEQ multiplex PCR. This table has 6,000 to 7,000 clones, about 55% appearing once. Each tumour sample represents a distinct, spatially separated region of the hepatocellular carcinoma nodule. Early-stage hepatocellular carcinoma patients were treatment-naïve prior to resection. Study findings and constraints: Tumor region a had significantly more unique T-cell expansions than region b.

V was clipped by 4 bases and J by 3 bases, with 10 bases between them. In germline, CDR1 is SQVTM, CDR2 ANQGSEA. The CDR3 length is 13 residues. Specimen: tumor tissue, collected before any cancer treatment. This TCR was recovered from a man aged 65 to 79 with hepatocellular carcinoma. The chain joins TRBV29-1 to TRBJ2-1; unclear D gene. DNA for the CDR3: TGCAGCGTTGTAGTCGCGCTCTACAATGAGCAGTTCTTC. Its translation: CSVVVALYNEQFF.